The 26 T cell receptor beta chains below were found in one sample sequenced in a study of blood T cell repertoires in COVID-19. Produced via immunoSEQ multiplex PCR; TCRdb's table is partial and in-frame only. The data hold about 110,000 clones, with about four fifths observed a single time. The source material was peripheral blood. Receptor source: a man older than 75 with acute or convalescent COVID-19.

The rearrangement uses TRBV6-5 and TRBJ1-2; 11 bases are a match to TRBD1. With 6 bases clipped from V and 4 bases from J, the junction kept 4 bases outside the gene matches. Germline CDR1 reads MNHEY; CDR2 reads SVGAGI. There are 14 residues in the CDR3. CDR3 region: CASSRDRGSYGYTF. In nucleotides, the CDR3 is TGTGCCAGCAGCCGGGACAGGGGGTCCTATGGCTACACCTTC.

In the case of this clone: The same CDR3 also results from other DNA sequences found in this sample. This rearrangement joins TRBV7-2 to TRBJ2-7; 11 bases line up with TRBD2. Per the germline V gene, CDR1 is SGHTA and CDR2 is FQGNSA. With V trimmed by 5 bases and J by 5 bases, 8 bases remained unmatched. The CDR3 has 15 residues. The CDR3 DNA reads TGTGCCAGCAGCGTCACTAGCGGGAGAGGGCACGAGCAGTACTTC. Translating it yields CASSVTSGRGHEQYF.

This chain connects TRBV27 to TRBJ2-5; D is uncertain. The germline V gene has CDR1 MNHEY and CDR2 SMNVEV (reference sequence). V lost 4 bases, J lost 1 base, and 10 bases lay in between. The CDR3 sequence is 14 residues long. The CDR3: CASSSRKRQETQYF. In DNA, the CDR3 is TGTGCCAGCAGTTCGCGGAAGCGCCAAGAGACCCAGTACTTC.

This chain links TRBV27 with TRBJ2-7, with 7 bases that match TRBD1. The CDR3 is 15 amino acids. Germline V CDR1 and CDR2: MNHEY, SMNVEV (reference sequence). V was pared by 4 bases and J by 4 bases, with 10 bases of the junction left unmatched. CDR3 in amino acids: CASSYPGTATYEQYF. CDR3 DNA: TGTGCCAGCAGTTACCCCGGGACAGCTACTTACGAGCAGTACTTC.

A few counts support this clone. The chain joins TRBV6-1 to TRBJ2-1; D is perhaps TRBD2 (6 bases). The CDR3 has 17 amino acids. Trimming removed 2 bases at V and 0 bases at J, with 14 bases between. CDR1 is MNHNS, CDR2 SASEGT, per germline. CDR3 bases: TGTGCCAGCAGTGAATTCGGCGGGGCAAGCTCCTACAATGAGCAGTTCTTC. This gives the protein CASSEFGGASSYNEQFF.

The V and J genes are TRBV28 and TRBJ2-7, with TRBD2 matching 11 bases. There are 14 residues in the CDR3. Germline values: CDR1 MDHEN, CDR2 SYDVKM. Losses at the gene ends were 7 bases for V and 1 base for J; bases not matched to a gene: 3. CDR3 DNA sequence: TGTGCCAGCATCGGGACTAGCGGTTCCTACGAGCAGTACTTC. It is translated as CASIGTSGSYEQYF.

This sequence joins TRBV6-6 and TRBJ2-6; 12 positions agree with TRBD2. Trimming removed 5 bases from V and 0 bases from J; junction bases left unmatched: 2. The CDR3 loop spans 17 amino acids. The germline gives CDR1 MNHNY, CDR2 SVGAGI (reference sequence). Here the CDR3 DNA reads TGTGCCAGCAGTCTAGCGGGAGGGAACTCTGGGGCCAACGTCCTGACTTTC. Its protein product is CASSLAGGNSGANVLTF.

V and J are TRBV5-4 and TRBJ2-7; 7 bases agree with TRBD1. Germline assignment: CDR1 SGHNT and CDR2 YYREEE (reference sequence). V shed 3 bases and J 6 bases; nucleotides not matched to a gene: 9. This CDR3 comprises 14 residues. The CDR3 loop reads CASSSVTGEGEQYF. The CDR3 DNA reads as TGTGCCAGCAGCTCGGTTACAGGGGAAGGCGAGCAGTACTTC.

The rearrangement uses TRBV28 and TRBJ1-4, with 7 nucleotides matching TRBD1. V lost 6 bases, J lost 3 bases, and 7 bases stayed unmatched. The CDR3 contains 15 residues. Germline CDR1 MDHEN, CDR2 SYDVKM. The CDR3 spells CASSRAGTANEKLFF. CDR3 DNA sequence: TGTGCCAGCAGCCGAGCCGGGACAGCTAATGAAAAACTGTTTTTT.

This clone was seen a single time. CDR3 sequence (DNA): TGCGCCAGCAGCTTGGGACTAGCGGGATCGGATACGCAGTATTTT. Its protein is CASSLGLAGSDTQYF. The chain carries TRBV5-1 and TRBJ2-3, with 11 bases that match TRBD2. The CDR3 length is 15 residues. Germline CDR1 is SGHRS and CDR2 is YFSETQ. The ends lost 0 bases at V and 6 bases at J; junction bases unmatched: 3.

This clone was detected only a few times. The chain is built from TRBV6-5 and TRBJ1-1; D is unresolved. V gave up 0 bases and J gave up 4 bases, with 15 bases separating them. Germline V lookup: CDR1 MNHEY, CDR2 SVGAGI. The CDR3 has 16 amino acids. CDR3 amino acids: CASSYSNTRRSTEAFF. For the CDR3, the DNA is TGTGCCAGCAGTTACTCGAATACCAGAAGGAGCACTGAAGCTTTCTTT.

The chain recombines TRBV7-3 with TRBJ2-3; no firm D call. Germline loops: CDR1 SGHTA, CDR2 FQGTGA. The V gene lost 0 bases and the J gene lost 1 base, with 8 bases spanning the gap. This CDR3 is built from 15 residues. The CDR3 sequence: CASSLTGLRTDTQYF. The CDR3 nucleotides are TGTGCCAGCAGCTTAACTGGCCTGCGCACAGATACGCAGTATTTT. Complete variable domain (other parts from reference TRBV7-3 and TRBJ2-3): GAGVSQTPSNKVTEKGKYVELRCDPISGHTALYWYRQSLGQGPEFLIYFQGTGAADDSGLPNDRFFAVRPEGSVSTLKIQRTERGDSAVYLCASSLTGLRTDTQYFGPGTRLTVL.

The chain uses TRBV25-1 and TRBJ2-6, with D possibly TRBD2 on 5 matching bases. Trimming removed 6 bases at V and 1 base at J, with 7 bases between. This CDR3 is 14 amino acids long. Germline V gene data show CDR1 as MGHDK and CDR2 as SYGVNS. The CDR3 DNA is TGTGCCAGCAGAAGAGGGTCTGGGGCCAACGTCCTGACTTTC. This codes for CASRRGSGANVLTF.

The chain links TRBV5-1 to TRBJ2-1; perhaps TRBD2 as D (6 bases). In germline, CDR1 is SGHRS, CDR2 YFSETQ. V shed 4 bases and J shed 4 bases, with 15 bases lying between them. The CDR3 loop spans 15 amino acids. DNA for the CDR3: TGCGCCAGCAGCATTGGAGGGGCTCAATACAATGAGCAGTTCTTC. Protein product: CASSIGGAQYNEQFF.

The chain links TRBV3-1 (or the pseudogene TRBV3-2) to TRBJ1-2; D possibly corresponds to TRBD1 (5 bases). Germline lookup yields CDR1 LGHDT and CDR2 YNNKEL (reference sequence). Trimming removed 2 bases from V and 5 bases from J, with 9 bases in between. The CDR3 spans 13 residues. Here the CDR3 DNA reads TGTGCCAGCAGCCAATTGGAGGGGTATGGCTACACCTTC. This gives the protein CASSQLEGYGYTF.

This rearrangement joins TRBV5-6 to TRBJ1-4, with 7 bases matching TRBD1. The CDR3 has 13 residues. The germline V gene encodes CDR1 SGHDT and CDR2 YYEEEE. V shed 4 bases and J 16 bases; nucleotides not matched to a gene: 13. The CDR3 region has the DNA TGTGCCAGCAGCCTGACAGGGTCGGGGGATAGGTTTTTT. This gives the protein CASSLTGSGDRFF.

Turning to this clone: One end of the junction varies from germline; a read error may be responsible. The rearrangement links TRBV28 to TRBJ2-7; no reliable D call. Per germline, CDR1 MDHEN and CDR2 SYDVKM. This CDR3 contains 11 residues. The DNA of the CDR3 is TGTGCCAGCAGTTTAGGGTCGAACGCGGACTTC. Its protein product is CASSLGSNADF. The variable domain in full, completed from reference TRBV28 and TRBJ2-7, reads DVKVTQSSRYLVKRTGEKVFLECVQDMDHENMFWYRQDPGLGLRLIYFSYDVKMKEKGDIPEGYSVSREKKERFSLILESASTNQTSMYLCASSLGSNADFGPGTRLTVT.

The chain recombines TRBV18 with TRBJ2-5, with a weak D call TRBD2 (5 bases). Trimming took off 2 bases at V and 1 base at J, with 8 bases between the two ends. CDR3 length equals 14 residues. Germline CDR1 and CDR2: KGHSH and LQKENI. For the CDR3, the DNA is TGTGCCAGCTCACCAAGGGAGACCCAAGAGACCCAGTACTTC. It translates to CASSPRETQETQYF.

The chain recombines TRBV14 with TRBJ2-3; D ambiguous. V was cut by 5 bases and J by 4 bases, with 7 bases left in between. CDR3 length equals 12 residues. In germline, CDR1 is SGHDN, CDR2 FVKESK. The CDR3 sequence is CASSSFPDTQYF. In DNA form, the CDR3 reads TGTGCCAGCAGCTCCTTCCCAGATACGCAGTATTTT.

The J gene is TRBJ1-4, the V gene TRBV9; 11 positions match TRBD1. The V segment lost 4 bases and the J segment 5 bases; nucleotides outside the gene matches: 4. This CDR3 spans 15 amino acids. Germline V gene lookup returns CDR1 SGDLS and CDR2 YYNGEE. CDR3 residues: CASSRRDRGNEKLFF. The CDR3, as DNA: TGTGCCAGCAGCCGCCGGGACAGGGGGAATGAAAAACTGTTTTTT.

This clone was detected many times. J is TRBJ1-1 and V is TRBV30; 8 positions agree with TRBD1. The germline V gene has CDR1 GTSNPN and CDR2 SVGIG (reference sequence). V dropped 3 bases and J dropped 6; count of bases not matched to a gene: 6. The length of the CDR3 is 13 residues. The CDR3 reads CAWRGDRGPEAFF. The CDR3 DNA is TGTGCCTGGAGGGGAGACAGGGGTCCTGAAGCTTTCTTT.

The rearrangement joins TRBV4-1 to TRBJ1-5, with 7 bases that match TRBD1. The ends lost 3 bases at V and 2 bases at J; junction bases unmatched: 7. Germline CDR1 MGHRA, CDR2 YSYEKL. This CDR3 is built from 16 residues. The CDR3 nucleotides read TGCGCCAGCAGCCACTTAGGTGACAGGGGCAATCAGCCCCAGCATTTT. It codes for CASSHLGDRGNQPQHF.

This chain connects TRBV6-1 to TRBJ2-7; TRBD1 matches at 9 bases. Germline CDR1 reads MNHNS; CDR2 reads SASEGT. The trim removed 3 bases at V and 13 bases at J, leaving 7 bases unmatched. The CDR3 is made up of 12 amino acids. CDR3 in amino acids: CASSDKDRGRYF. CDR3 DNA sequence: TGTGCCAGCAGTGATAAGGACAGGGGCCGATACTTC.

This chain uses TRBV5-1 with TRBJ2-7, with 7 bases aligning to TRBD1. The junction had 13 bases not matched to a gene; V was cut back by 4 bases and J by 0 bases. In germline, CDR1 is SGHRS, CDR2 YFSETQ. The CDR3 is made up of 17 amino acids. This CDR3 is CASSRRDRAFSSYEQYF. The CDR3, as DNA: TGCGCCAGCAGCCGCCGGGACAGAGCTTTCAGCTCCTACGAGCAGTACTTC. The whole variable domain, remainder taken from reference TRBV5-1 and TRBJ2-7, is KAGVTQTPRYLIKTRGQQVTLSCSPISGHRSVSWYQQTPGQGLQFLFEYFSETQRNKGNFPGRFSGRQFSNSRSEMNVSTLELGDSALYLCASSRRDRAFSSYEQYFGPGTRLTVT.

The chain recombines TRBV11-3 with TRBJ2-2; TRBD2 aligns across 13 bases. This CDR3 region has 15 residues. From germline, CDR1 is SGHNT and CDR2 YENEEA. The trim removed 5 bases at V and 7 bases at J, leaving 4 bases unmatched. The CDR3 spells CASSPTSGRGGELFF. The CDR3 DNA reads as TGTGCCAGCAGCCCAACTAGCGGGAGGGGCGGGGAGCTGTTTTTT.

CDR3 region: CASGAENTGELFF. CDR3 sequence (DNA): TGTGCCAGCGGGGCGGAGAACACCGGGGAGCTGTTTTTT. The rearrangement joins TRBV2 to TRBJ2-2; TRBD1 might be the D (5 bases). Germline CDR1 reads SNHLY; CDR2 reads FYNNEI. The V gene lost 8 bases and the J gene lost 1 base, with 8 bases spanning the gap. This CDR3 region has 13 residues.